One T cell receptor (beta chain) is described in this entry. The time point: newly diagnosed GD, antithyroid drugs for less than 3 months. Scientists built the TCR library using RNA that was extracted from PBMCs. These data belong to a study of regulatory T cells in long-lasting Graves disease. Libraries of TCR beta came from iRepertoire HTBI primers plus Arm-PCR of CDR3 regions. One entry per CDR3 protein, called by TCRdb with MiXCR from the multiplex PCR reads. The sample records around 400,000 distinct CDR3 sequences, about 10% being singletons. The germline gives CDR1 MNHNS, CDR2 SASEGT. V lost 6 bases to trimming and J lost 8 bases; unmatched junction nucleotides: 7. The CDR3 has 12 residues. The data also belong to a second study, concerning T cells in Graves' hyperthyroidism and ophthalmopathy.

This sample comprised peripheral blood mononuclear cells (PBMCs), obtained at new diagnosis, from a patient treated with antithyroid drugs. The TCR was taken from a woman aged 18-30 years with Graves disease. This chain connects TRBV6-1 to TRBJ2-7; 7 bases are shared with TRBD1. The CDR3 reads CASSPQGVQQYF. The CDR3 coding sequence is TGTGCCAGCAGCCCCCAGGGGGTGCAGCAGTACTTC.